What follows are 11 T cell receptor beta chains derived from one specimen sequenced in a study of cytomegalovirus exposure and HLA in healthy donors. A multiplex PCR was run with 60 Vbeta primers and 13 Jbeta primers. Generated by immunoSEQ multiplex PCR, the TCRdb table keeps only in-frame clones and is missing some. The sample yields about 90,000 clones, 74% seen once. The sample was PBMCs. The receptor source for this set is a man younger than 40 in good health and CMV-seropositive.

The chain's CDR3 is CASRVPGQGARGEKLFF. The CDR3 DNA follows: TGCGCCAGCAGGGTTCCGGGACAGGGGGCTAGGGGTGAAAAACTGTTTTTT. V and J are TRBV5-1 and TRBJ1-4; 12 bases are shared with TRBD1. CDR3 length equals 17 residues. Unmatched junction bases numbered 12, after V lost 5 bases and J lost 7 bases. Germline V gives CDR1 SGHRS, CDR2 YFSETQ. Using reference TRBV5-1 and TRBJ1-4 for the parts outside the CDR3, the full variable domain is KAGVTQTPRYLIKTRGQQVTLSCSPISGHRSVSWYQQTPGQGLQFLFEYFSETQRNKGNFPGRFSGRQFSNSRSEMNVSTLELGDSALYLCASRVPGQGARGEKLFFGSGTQLSVL.

The V and J genes are TRBV7-8 and TRBJ2-7, with D possibly matching TRBD2 (5 bases). The CDR3 sequence is 15 residues long. Trimming stripped 4 bases from V and 5 bases from J, with 18 bases between. CDR1 and CDR2 (germline): SGHVS, FQNEAQ. CDR3 nucleotides: TGTGCCAGCAGCTCCTACGAGGGCTCTATAAACGAGCAGTACTTC. Its translation is CASSSYEGSINEQYF.

Only a few counts were recorded for this clone. The genes are TRBV6-4 and TRBJ2-3; TRBD1 matches at 7 bases. This CDR3 has 15 residues. In germline, CDR1 is MRHNA, CDR2 SNTAGT. The J segment lost 3 bases and the V segment lost 1 base, leaving 4 bases of the junction unmatched. The CDR3 coding sequence is TGTGCCAGCAGTGACTTACCGGGACAGACAGATACGCAGTATTTT. This translates into CASSDLPGQTDTQYF.

This clone has only a few counts. V is TRBV5-1 and J is TRBJ2-2, with D perhaps matching TRBD1 (6 bases). The CDR3 covers 14 residues. V gave up 4 bases and J gave up 3 bases, with 10 bases separating them. CDR1 SGHRS and CDR2 YFSETQ come from the germline V gene. The CDR3 coding sequence is TGCGCCAGCAGCCTGGCAGGGGACACCGGGGAGCTGTTTTTT. Translated: CASSLAGDTGELFF.

The V call is TRBV20-1, the J call TRBJ2-5; no firm D call. Germline CDR1 and CDR2: DFQATT and SNEGSKA (reference sequence). Trimming took off 6 bases at V and 5 bases at J, with 7 bases between the two ends. The CDR3 sequence is 10 residues long. Written as DNA, the CDR3 is TGCAGTGCGGAGTGGGAGACCCAGTACTTC. Amino acids: CSAEWETQYF.

The rearrangement links TRBV6-5 to TRBJ2-2; D uncertain. V was trimmed by 0 bases and J by 5 bases, leaving 4 bases between them. This CDR3 has 13 residues. CDR1 and CDR2 from the germline V gene are MNHEY and SVGAGI. CDR3 nucleotide sequence: TGTGCCAGCAGTTACTCGAGGACCGGGGAGCTGTTTTTT. Translated, it gives CASSYSRTGELFF.

The chain employs TRBV7-2 and TRBJ1-2; D not resolved. V was pared by 1 base and J by 10 bases, with 13 bases between. CDR3 length: 13 amino acids. Germline CDR1 and CDR2: SGHTA and FQGNSA. CDR3 in DNA: TGTGCCAGCAGCTTAGGGGCCCAACGCGACTACACCTTC. It codes for CASSLGAQRDYTF.

The rearrangement uses TRBV7-3 and TRBJ2-2, with 8 nucleotides matching TRBD1. Germline lookup yields CDR1 SGHTA and CDR2 FQGTGA. The CDR3 is 14 residues long. The V segment lost 9 bases and the J segment 2 bases; nucleotides outside the gene matches: 5. CDR3 sequence: CASQGAGNTGELFF. In DNA form, the CDR3 reads TGTGCCAGTCAGGGGGCGGGAAACACCGGGGAGCTGTTTTTT.

CDR3 bases: TGTGCCACCAACCAGGGGGCTTTTGTTTCTGGGGCCAACGTCCTGACTTTC. Its translation: CATNQGAFVSGANVLTF. The rearrangement uses TRBV15 and TRBJ2-6, with 8 bases matching TRBD1. Germline V lookup: CDR1 LNHNV, CDR2 YYDKDF (reference sequence). V shed 7 bases, J shed 1 base, and the junction held 9 bases outside the gene matches. The CDR3 contains 17 residues. The entire variable domain, with the rest obtained from reference TRBV15 and TRBJ2-6, is as follows: DAMVIQNPRYQVTQFGKPVTLSCSQTLNHNVMYWYQQKSSQAPKLLFHYYDKDFNNEADTPDNFQSRRPNTSFCFLDIRSPGLGDTAMYLCATNQGAFVSGANVLTFGAGSRLTVL.

The V gene is TRBV7-8, the J gene TRBJ1-5; no clear D gene. Trimming took 5 bases from V and 0 from J, leaving 8 bases between them. The CDR3 contains 14 residues. The germline V gene encodes CDR1 SGHVS and CDR2 FQNEAQ. This CDR3 reads CASSLGLSNQPQHF. The CDR3 nucleotides read TGTGCCAGCAGCCTCGGACTTAGCAATCAGCCCCAGCATTTT. Supplemented by reference TRBV7-8 and TRBJ1-5, the full variable domain reads GAGVSQSPRYKVAKRGQDVALRCDPISGHVSLFWYQQALGQGPEFLTYFQNEAQLDKSGLPSDRFFAERPEGSVSTLKIQRTQQEDSAVYLCASSLGLSNQPQHFGDGTRLSIL.

The chain carries TRBV5-1 and TRBJ1-1; TRBD1 agrees at 11 bases. Unmatched junction bases numbered 8, after V lost 4 bases and J lost 3 bases. The CDR3 spans 16 residues. Germline V gene lookup returns CDR1 SGHRS and CDR2 YFSETQ. The CDR3 DNA reads TGCGCCAGCAGCCCCCACGGGACAGGGGGGGACACTGAAGCTTTCTTT. Amino acid sequence: CASSPHGTGGDTEAFF.